Listed below are T cell receptor beta chains from one sample, sequenced in a study of identical twins. TCRdb independently ran MiXCR on the 5' RACE reads; one entry per CDR3 protein. Of nearly 250,000 distinct CDR3 sequences listed, 5.5% to 7% are singletons. This same sample was also taken into another study, of yellow fever vaccine responses in identical twins.

Sequencing was carried out using memory (CD45RO+) T cells sorted from blood. The origin of the receptors is a woman aged 18-30 years in good health. CDR3s include the opening cysteine and the closing phenylalanine or tryptophan.

V gene	J gene	CDR3 protein
TRBV2	TRBJ1-5	CASTSGNNQPQHF
TRBV20-1	TRBJ1-1	CSWEGENTEAFF
TRBV19	TRBJ2-2	CASSIYTGELFF
TRBV9	TRBJ2-3	CASSLWTSGSGGDTQYF
TRBV10-2	TRBJ1-1	CASSAQGTGAFF
TRBV5-6	TRBJ1-1	CASSLAGTGFAEAFF
TRBV19	TRBJ2-3	CASSIDSGRNTDTQYF
TRBV7-2	TRBJ1-2	CASSLDLGVGYTF
TRBV20-1	TRBJ2-1	CSAPGLLNNEQFF
TRBV20-1	TRBJ2-1	CSAKPPVSNYNEQFF
TRBV6-2/TRBV6-3	TRBJ2-3	CASVQAGSDTQYF
TRBV4-1	TRBJ2-2	CASSHARGDNTGELFF
TRBV19	TRBJ2-1	CASSKTSGAYNEQFF
TRBV24-1	TRBJ2-1	CATSDMAGARSAEQFF
TRBV18	TRBJ1-2	CASSPPTRDGYTF
TRBV12-3/TRBV12-4	TRBJ2-2	CAFSFERVIANTGELFF
TRBV3-1	TRBJ2-1	CASSLPVAGGPREQFF
TRBV27	TRBJ1-1	CASSIRLNTEAFF
TRBV20-1	TRBJ2-4	CSARVLQAGGDIQYF
TRBV3-1	TRBJ2-3	CASSQDSPREGISTDTQYF
TRBV21-1	TRBJ1-4	CASSGRANEKLFF
TRBV5-1	TRBJ2-2	CASSFFGTGELFF
TRBV3-1	TRBJ2-6	CASSRGDRNRVSGANVLTF
TRBV20-1	TRBJ1-6	CSARTGGSNSPLHF
TRBV4-1	TRBJ2-1	CASSQGGLLAYNEQFF
TRBV5-1	TRBJ2-7	CASSLESVYEQYF
TRBV5-5	TRBJ2-4	CASSWTVKNIQYF